This T cell receptor beta chain appears in the sequencing data of a study of T cell responses to AZD1222 COVID-19 vaccine (dated by TCRdb to the early 2020s). Concerning the study at large: AZD1222 recipients whose second dose came at about 4 weeks and those whose second dose came at about 12 weeks were combined into one group, since spike-specific TCR depth and breadth did not differ between the two schedules. Enrollment into the trials was organized by age into subgroups of 18-55, 56-69 and 70-plus years, and those subgroups contained around 150, 28 and 57 TCR-sequenced participants, respectively. A total of more than 230 trial participants underwent TCR sequencing, of whom 200 to 220 received two doses of AZD1222 and 26 received two doses of the MenACWY control vaccine. The study at large found these results: Spike-specific TCR breadth and depth rose significantly after two AZD1222 doses compared with day 0 and with MenACWY recipients. Most participants were white British and females outnumbered males, and the authors suggested that clonal diversity may have been underestimated. Because no day 14 peak-response samples were available, the repertoires could be characterized only after the peak T cell response. Conclusions about previously exposed vaccinees are limited because only six or seven AZD1222 recipients were SARS-CoV-2 seropositive at baseline. The vaccine-associated CD4 TCRs covered the entire spike protein, and the dominant responses fell in regions 160-218 and 743-854. The 56-69-year group was small, and its depth increase did not reach significance, likely because of low power. Nearly half of unique spike-specific TCRs reportedly recognized epitopes outside regions mutated in the B.1.351 and B.1.1.7 variants.

Looking up the germline V gene yields CDR1 SGDLS and CDR2 YYNGEE. Relative to germline, V is 3 bases shorter and J is 10 bases shorter, with 17 bases between their ends. There are 14 amino acids in the CDR3, from cysteine to phenylalanine inclusive. The CDR3 DNA has 42 bases and is translated from base 1. Reading the label with the study, this specimen's time point is: baseline before first vaccination. Samples from vaccinated people were obtained from the UK trials COV001 and COV002, which included a single-blind randomized controlled phase 2/3 trial of AZD1222 (ChAdOx1 nCoV-19) in healthy adults. For TCRbeta chain sequencing, PBMC samples were collected from trial participants at day 0 and at day 28 after the second dose. With regard to this clone: The antigen this receptor binds is unknown. Base-call qualities are not available, and no considerably larger clone is one nucleotide away.

The CDR3 regions of human TCRbeta chains were subjected to immunosequencing. The authors processed their data as follows. Repertoire TCRs were checked for matches against a reference library of SARS-CoV-2-specific TCRs that had been generated using the MIRA antigen-specificity platform. Breadth meant the fraction of unique TCRs that were SARS-CoV-2-associated, whereas depth meant the fraction of total T cells that were SARS-CoV-2-associated. Using the MIRA data, every spike-specific TCR was mapped to the spike region that the TCR reacted to and assigned to either a CD4 or a CD8 class. Log10-transformed breadth and depth values were compared by one-way ANOVA with Sidak's multiple comparisons tests. The clones in this table, taken by TCRdb from immuneACCESS, are in-frame only. Not every clone is retained; where verified, under half of the shortfall comes from an unresolved V gene, and the cause of the rest is unknown. Clonal size and the V and J genes are those of that table, whereas D and trimming came from the DNA. Across this sample there are around 130,000 clones, with over 90% seen only once. Of the sample, 5% to 7% falls within the top ten clones.

The sequence derives from an adult in good health. The V and J segments used are TRBV9 and TRBJ2-1; the D segment may tentatively be TRBD1 or TRBD2, each giving 5 matched bases. The sequencing used peripheral blood, collected on day 0 of AZD1222 vaccination. The sequence in DNA is TGTGCCAGCAGCGACTCCTTCGCTTGGGACGAGCAGTTCTTC. This encodes CASSDSFAWDEQFF.